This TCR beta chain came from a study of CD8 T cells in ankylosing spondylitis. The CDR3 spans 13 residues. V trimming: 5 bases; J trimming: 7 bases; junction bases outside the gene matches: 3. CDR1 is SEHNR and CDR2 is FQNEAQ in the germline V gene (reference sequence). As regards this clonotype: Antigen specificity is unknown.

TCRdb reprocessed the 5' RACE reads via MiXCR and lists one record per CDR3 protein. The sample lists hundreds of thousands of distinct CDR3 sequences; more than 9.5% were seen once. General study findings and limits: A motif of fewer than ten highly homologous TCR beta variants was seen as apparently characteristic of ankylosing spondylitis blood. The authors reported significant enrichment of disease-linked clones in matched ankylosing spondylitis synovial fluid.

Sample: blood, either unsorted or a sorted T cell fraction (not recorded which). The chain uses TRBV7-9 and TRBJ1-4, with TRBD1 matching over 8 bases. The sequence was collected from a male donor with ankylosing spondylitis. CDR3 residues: CASSPTGVEKLFF. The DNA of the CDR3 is TGTGCCAGCAGCCCGACAGGGGTTGAAAAACTGTTTTTT. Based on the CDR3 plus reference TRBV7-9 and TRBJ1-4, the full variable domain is DTGVSQNPRHKITKRGQNVTFRCDPISEHNRLYWYRQTLGQGPEFLTYFQNEAQLEKSRLLSDRFSAERPKGSFSTLEIQRTEQGDSAMYLCASSPTGVEKLFFGSGTQLSVL.